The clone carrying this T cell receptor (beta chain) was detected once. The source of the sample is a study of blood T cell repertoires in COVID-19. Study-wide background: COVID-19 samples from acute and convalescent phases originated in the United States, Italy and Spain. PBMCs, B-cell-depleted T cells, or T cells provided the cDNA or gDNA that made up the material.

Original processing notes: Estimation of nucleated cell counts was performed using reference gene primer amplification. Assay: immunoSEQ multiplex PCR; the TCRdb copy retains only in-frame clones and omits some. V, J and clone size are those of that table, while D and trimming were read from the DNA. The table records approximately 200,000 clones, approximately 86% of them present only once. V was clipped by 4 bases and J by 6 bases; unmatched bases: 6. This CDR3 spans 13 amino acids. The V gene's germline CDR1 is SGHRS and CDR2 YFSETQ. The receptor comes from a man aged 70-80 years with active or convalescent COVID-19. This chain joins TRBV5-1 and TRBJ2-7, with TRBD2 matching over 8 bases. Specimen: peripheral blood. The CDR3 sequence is CASSDPGLAEQYF. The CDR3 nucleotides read TGCGCCAGCAGCGACCCTGGACTAGCCGAGCAGTACTTC.